The T cell receptor (beta chain) under discussion was sequenced for a study of neurological immune-mediated disorders. This clonotype was recorded at least ten times. Template-switch 5'RACE cDNA synthesis added a 10-nucleotide unique molecular identifier. The yield of each sequencing run was over 160 million TCR-beta sequences from 15-18 subjects. From the 5' RACE reads, TCRdb called clonotypes with MiXCR, one entry per CDR3 protein. The data show 35,000 to 50,000 distinct CDR3 sequences, about 2.3% seen once. The CDR3 runs 15 residues. Unmatched junction bases numbered 4, after V lost 0 bases and J lost 3 bases. Germline values: CDR1 SGHRS, CDR2 YFSETQ.

The chain recombines TRBV5-1 with TRBJ2-3; 7 bases map to TRBD2. The receptor was derived from a man aged 45-65 years with multiple sclerosis. Source material: PBMCs. The CDR3 DNA is TGCGCCAGCAGCTTGGAAAGGGGAGGGACAGATACGCAGTATTTT. The encoded protein is CASSLERGGTDTQYF.